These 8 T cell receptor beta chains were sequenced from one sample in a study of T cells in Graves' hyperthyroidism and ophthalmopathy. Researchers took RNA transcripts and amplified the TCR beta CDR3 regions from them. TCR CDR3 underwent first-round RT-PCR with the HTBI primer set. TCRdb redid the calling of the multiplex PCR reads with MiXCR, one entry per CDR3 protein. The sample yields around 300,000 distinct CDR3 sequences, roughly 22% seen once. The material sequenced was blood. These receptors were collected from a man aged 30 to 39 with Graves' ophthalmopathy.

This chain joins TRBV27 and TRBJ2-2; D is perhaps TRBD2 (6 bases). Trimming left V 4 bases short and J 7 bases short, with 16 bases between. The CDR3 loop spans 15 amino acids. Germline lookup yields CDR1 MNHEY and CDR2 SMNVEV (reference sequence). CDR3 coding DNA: TGTGCCAGCAGTTCAGATGCTGGGGGGAGCGGGGAGCTGTTTTTT. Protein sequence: CASSSDAGGSGELFF.

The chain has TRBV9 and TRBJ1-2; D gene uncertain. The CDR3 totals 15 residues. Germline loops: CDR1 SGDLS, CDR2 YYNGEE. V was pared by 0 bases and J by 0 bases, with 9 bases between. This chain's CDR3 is CASSVASGANYGYTF. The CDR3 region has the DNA TGTGCCAGCAGCGTAGCTAGTGGGGCTAACTATGGCTACACCTTC.

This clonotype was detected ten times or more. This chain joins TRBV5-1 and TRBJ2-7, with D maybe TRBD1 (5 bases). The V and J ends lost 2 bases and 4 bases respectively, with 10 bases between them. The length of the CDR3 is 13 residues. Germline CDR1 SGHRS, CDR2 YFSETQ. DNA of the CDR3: TGCGCCAGCAGCTTCAGGGCCGGGTACGAGCAGTACTTC. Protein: CASSFRAGYEQYF.

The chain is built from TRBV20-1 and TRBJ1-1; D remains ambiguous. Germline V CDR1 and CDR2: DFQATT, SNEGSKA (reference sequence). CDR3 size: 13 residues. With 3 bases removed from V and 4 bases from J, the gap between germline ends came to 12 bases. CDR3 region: CSASVGDGTEAFF. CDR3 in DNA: TGCAGTGCTAGTGTAGGAGACGGCACTGAAGCTTTCTTT.

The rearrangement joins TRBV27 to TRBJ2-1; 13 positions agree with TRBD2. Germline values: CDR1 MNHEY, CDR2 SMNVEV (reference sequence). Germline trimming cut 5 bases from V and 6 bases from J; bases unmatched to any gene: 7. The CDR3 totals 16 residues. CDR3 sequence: CASSGLAGEVSNEQFF. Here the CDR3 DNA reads TGTGCCAGCAGTGGACTAGCGGGAGAGGTGAGCAATGAGCAGTTCTTC.

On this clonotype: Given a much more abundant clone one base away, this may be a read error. The CDR3 DNA sequence: TGTGCCAGCGGTGGAGAAATACTACAGTTCTTC. Encoded protein: CASGGEILQFF. V is TRBV11-1 and J is TRBJ2-1; D unclear. The CDR3 is 11 residues long. In germline, CDR1 is SGHAT, CDR2 FQDESV (reference sequence). V was clipped by 8 bases and J by 13 bases, with 15 bases between them.

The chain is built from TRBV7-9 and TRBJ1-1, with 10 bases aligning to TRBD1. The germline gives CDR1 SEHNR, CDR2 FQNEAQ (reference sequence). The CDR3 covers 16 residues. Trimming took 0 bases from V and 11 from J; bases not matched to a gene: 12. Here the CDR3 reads CASSLARQGAEKGAFF. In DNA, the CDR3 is TGTGCCAGCAGCTTAGCCCGACAGGGGGCAGAGAAGGGGGCTTTCTTT.

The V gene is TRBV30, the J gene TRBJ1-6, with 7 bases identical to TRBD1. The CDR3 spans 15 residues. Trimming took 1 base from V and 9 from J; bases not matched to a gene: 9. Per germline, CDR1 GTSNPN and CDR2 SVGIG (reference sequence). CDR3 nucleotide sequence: TGTGCCTGGAGTGCAATCGGGACAGCCGGTTCACCCCTCCACTTT. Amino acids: CAWSAIGTAGSPLHF.